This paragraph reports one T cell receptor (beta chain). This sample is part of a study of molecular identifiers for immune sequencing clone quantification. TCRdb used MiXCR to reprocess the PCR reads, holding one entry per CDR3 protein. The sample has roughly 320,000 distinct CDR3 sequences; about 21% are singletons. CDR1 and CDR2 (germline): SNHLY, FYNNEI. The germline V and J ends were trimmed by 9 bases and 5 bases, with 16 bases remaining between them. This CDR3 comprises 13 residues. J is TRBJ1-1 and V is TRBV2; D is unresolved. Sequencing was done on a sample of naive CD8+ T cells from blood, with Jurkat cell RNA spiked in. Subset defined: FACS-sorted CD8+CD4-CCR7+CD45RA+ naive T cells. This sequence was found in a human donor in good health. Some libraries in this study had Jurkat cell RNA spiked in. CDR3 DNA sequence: TGTGCCAGTGCAGTGGGGTGGATTACTGAAGCTTTCTTT. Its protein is CASAVGWITEAFF.